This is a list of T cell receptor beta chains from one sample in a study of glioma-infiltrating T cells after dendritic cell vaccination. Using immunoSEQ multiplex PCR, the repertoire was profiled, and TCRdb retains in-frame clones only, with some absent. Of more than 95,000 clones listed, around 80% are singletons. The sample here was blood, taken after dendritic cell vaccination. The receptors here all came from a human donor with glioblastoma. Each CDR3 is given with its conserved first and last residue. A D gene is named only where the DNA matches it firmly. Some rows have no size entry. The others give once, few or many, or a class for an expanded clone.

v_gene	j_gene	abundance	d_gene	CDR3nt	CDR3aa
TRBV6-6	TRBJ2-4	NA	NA	TGTGCCAGCAGTTACTCGTACAGGGCAACCAAAAACATTCAGTACTTC	CASSYSYRATKNIQYF
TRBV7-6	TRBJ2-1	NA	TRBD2	TGTGCCAGCAGCGGGATTAGCGGGGGGAACAATGAGCAGTTCTTC	CASSGISGGNNEQFF
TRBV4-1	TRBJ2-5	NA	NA	TGCGCCAGCAGCGAAAATCCTAGCGTTAGCGCTAACCAAGAGACCCAGTACTTC	CASSENPSVSANQETQYF
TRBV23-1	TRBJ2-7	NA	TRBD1	TGCGCCAGCAGACTGTGCGGACAGGGGGAGTACTTC	CASRLCGQGEYF
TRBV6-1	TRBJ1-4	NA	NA	TGTGCCAGCACCGTAGGGGGTACTCCTGAAAAACTGTTTTTT	CASTVGGTPEKLFF
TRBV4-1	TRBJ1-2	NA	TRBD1	TGCGCCAGCAGCCCCCCCGACAGGGCAAAGGACTATGGCTACACCTTC	CASSPPDRAKDYGYTF
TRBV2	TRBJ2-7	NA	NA	TGTGCCAGCCTACCCAACCGGGAGACCTACGAGCAGTACTTC	CASLPNRETYEQYF
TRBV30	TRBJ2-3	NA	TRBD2	TGTGCCTGGAGTGTACGGAGGACTAGCGGGGGCACAGATACGCAGTATTTT	CAWSVRRTSGGTDTQYF
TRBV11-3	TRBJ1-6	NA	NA	TGTGCCAGCAGCTTAGTGGGGGGATCACCCCTCCACTTT	CASSLVGGSPLHF
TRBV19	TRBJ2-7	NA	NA	TGTGCCAGTAGTACAGACAGGCCCACCTACGAGCAGTACTTC	CASSTDRPTYEQYF
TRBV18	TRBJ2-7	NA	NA	TGTGCCAGCTCACCCGGGGAATACGAGCAGTACTTC	CASSPGEYEQYF
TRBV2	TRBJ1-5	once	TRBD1	TGTGCCAGCAGTGGGACAGGGGGCAATCAGCCCCAGCATTTT	CASSGTGGNQPQHF
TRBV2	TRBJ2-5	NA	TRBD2	TGTGCCAGCACGGGGCTAGCGGGAGGGTTTCCCCCAGAGACCCAGTACTTC	CASTGLAGGFPPETQYF
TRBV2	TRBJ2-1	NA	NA	TGTGCCAGCAAGAGCGACTACGGGTACAATGAGCAGTTCTTC	CASKSDYGYNEQFF
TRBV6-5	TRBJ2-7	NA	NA	TGTGCCAGCAGTTACTCGATCGGGGGGCCGGAGTACGAGCAGTACTTC	CASSYSIGGPEYEQYF
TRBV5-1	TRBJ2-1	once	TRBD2	TGCGCCAGCAGCTCTGGACTAGCGGGAGGGCCGGTTGGGAATGAGCAGTTCTTC	CASSSGLAGGPVGNEQFF
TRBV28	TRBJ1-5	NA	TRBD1	TGTGCCAGCCGATCAGGGGGAAGTAATCAGCCCCAGCATTTT	CASRSGGSNQPQHF
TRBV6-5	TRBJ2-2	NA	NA	TGTGCCAGCAGTTACGTGACAGCCCCCACCGGGGAGCTGTTTTTT	CASSYVTAPTGELFF
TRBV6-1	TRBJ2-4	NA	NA	TGTGCCAGCACCCGAACCGGGGTCGGTGAAAACATTCAGTACTTC	CASTRTGVGENIQYF
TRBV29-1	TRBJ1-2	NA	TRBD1	TGCAGCGTTTACGGGACAGAAAACTATGGCTACACCTTC	CSVYGTENYGYTF
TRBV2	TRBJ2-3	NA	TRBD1	TGTGCCAGCAGTGAAGCGCTTGGGGGACAGAGCACAGATACGCAGTATTTT	CASSEALGGQSTDTQYF
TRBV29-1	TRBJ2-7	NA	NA	TGCAGCGTTGAAGGCGACGCAGGGGAAGAGCAGTACTTC	CSVEGDAGEEQYF
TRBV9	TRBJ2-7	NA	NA	TGTGCCAGCAGCACTAGTTCCGGGAGTTACGAGCAGTACTTC	CASSTSSGSYEQYF
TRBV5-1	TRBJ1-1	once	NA	TGCGCCAGCAGCGCAAAAGGGGTCCCCCTTGAAGCTTTCTTT	CASSAKGVPLEAFF
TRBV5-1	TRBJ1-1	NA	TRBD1	TGCGCCAGCAGGAAAGAACAGGGGTCAAGGATGAACACTGAAGCTTTCTTT	CASRKEQGSRMNTEAFF
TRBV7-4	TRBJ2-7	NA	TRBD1	TGTGCCAGCAACTTATCTCGGGACAGAAAATCCTACGAGCAGTACTTC	CASNLSRDRKSYEQYF
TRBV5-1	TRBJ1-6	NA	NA	TGCGCCAGCAGCCTCCCCGGACCGGGAAATTCACCCCTCCACTTT	CASSLPGPGNSPLHF
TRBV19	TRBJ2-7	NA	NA	TGTGCCAGTAGTATTAGCAGGACAGCCTACGAGCAGTACTTC	CASSISRTAYEQYF